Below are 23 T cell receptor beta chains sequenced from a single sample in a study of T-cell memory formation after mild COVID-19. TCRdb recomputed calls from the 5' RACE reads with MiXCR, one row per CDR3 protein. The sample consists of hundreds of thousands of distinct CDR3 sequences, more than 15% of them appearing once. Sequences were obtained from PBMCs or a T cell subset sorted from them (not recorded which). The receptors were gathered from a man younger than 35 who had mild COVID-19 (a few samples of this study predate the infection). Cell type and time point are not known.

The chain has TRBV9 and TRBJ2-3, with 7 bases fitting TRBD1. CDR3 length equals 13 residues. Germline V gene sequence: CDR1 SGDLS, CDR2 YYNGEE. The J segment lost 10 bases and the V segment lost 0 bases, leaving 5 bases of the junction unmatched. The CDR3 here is CASSVGGQRAQYF. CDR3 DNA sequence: TGTGCCAGCAGCGTAGGGGGACAGCGCGCGCAGTATTTT.

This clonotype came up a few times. The CDR3 region has the DNA TGCAGCGTTGAATACATGGGGTCCGGGGAGCTGTTTTTT. This sequence encodes CSVEYMGSGELFF. This chain connects TRBV29-1 to TRBJ2-2; the D is unclear. The germline V gene has CDR1 SQVTM and CDR2 ANQGSEA. The CDR3 sequence is 13 residues long. V was cut by 2 bases and J by 6 bases, with 10 bases left in between.

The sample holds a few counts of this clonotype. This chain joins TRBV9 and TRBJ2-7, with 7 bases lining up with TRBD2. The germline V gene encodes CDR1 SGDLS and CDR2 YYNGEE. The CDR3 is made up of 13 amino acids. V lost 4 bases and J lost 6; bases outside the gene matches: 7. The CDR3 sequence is CASSLGLDGEQYF. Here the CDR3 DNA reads TGTGCCAGCAGCCTAGGACTAGATGGCGAGCAGTACTTC.

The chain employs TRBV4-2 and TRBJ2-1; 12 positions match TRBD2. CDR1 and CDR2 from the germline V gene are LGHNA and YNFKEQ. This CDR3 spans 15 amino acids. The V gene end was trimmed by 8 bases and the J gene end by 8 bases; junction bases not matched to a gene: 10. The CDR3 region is CASRPSGGAADEQFF. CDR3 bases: TGTGCCAGCCGCCCTAGCGGGGGGGCCGCAGATGAGCAGTTCTTC.

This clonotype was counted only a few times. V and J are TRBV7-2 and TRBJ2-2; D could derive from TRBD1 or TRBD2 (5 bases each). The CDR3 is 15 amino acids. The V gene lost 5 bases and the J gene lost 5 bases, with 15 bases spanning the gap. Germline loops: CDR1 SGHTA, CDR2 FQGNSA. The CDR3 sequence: CASSLLRGGTGELFF. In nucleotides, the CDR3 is TGTGCCAGCAGCCTTTTGAGGGGTGGGACCGGGGAGCTGTTTTTT.

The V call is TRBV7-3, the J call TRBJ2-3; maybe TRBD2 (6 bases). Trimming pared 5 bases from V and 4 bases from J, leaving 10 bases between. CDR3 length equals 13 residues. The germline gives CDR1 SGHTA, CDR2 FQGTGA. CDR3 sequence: CASSPGTADTQYF. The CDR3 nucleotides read TGTGCCAGCAGCCCGGGGACTGCAGATACGCAGTATTTT.

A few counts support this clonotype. The CDR3 here is CASSPDWKKETQYF. The CDR3 coding sequence is TGTGCCAGCAGCCCGGACTGGAAAAAAGAGACCCAGTACTTC. The genes are TRBV7-9 and TRBJ2-5; a possible D gene is TRBD2 (5 bases). Trimming took off 5 bases at V and 3 bases at J, with 13 bases between the two ends. The CDR3 totals 14 residues. Germline V CDR1 and CDR2: SEHNR, FQNEAQ (reference sequence).

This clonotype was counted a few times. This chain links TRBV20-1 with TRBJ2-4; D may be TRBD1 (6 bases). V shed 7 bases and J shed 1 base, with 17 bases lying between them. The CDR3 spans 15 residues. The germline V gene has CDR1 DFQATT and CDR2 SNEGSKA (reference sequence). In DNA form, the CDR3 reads TGCAGTGTTGTTACAGGGCCTCTCGCCAAAAACATTCAGTACTTC. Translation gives CSVVTGPLAKNIQYF.

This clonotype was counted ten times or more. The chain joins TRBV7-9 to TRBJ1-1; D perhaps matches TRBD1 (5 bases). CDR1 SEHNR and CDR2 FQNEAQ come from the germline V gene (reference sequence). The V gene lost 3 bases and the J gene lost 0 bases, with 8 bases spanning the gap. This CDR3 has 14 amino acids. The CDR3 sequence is CASSFTGVNTEAFF. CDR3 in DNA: TGTGCCAGCAGCTTCACAGGAGTGAACACTGAAGCTTTCTTT.

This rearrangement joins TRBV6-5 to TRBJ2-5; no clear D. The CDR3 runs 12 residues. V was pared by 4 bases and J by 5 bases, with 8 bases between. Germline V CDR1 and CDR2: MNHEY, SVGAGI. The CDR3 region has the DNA TGTGCCAGCAGTTCCCTAGGGGAGACCCAGTACTTC. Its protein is CASSSLGETQYF.

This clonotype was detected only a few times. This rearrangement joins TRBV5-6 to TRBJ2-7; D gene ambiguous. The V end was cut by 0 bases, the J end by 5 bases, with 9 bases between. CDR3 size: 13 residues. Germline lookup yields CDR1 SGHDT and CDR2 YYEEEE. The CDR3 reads CASSLVRTHEQYV. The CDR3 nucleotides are TGTGCCAGCAGCTTGGTCAGAACCCACGAGCAGTACGTC.

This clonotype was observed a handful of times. CDR3 in amino acids: CASSPWTELNSPLHF. The CDR3 region has the DNA TGTGCCAGCAGCCCCTGGACAGAACTTAATTCACCCCTCCACTTT. This sequence joins TRBV9 and TRBJ1-6, with a weak D call TRBD1 (6 bases). CDR1 is SGDLS, CDR2 YYNGEE, per germline. Between the trimmed V and J ends, which lost 4 bases and 6 bases, there was a span of 14 bases. This CDR3 is built from 15 residues.

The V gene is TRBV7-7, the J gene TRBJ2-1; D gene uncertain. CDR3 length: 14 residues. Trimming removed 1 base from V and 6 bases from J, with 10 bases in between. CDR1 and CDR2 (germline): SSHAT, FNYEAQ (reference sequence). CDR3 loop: CASSLGPHGNEQFF. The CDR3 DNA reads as TGTGCCAGCAGCTTAGGCCCGCATGGCAATGAGCAGTTCTTC. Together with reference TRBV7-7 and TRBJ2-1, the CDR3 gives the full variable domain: GAGVSQSPRYKVTKRGQDVTLRCDPISSHATLYWYQQALGQGPEFLTYFNYEAQPDKSGLPSDRFSAERPEGSISTLTIQRTEQRDSAMYRCASSLGPHGNEQFFGPGTRLTVL.

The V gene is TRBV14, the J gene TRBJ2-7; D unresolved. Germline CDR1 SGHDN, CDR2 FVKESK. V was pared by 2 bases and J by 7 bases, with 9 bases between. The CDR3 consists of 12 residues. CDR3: CASSQLPQEQYF. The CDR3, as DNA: TGTGCCAGCAGCCAACTCCCACAGGAGCAGTACTTC.

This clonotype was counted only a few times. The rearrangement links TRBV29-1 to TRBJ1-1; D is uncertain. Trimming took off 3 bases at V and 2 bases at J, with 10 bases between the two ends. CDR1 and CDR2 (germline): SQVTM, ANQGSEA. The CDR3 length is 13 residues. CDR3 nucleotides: TGCAGCGTTGAGGCGGGAATTAACACTGAAGCTTTCTTT. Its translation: CSVEAGINTEAFF.

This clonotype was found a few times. CDR3 DNA sequence: TGCGCCAGCAGCTTAACAGGGAGGACAACTAATGAAAAACTGTTTTTT. This encodes CASSLTGRTTNEKLFF. V gene TRBV5-1 combines with J gene TRBJ1-4; perhaps TRBD1 as D (6 bases). This CDR3 is built from 16 residues. Germline V gene sequence: CDR1 SGHRS, CDR2 YFSETQ. Trimming took off 2 bases at V and 0 bases at J, with 11 bases between the two ends.

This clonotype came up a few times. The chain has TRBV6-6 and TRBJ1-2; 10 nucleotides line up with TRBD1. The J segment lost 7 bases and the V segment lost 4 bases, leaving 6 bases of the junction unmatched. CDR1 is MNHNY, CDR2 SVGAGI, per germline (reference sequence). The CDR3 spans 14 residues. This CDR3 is CASSLDRGRSGYTF. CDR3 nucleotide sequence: TGTGCCAGCAGTTTAGACAGGGGGCGTAGTGGCTACACCTTC.

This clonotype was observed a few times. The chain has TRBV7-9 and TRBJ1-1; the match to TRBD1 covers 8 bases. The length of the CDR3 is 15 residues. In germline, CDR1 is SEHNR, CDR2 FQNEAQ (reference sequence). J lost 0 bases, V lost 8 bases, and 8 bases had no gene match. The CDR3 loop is CASGVRQGLNTEAFF. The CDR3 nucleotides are TGTGCCAGCGGAGTCCGACAGGGGCTGAACACTGAAGCTTTCTTT.

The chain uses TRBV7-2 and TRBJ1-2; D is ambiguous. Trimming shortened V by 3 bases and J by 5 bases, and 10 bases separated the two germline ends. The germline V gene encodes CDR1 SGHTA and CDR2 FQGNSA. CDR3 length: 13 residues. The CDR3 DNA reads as TGTGCCAGCAGCTTCATCCGAGGATATGGCTACACCTTC. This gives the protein CASSFIRGYGYTF.

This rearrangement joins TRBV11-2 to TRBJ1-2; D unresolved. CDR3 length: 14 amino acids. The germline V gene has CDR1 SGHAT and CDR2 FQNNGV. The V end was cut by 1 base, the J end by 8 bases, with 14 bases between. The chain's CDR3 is CASSLGFLGLGYTF. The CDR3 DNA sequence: TGTGCCAGCAGCTTAGGTTTTCTGGGCTTGGGCTACACCTTC.

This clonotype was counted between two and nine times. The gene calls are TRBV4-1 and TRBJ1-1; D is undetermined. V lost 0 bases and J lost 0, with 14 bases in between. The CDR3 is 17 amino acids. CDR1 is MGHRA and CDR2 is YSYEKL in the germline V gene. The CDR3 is CASSQDPNSDMNTEAFF. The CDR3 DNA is TGCGCCAGCAGCCAAGATCCGAACAGCGATATGAACACTGAAGCTTTCTTT.

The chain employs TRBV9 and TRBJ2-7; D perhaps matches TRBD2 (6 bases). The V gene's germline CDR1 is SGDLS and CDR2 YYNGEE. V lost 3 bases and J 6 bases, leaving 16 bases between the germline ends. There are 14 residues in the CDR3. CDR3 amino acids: CASSATTGGIEQYF. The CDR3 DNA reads TGTGCCAGCAGCGCAACCACCGGAGGGATCGAGCAGTACTTC.

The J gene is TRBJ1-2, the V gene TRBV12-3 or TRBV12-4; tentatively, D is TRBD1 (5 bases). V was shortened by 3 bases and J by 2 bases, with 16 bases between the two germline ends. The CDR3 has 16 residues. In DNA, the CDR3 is TGTGCCAGCAGTTTTGCGGGGCAGCCTATAAACTATGGCTACACCTTC. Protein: CASSFAGQPINYGYTF.